This is a list of T cell receptor beta chains from one sample in a study of CD8 T cells in ankylosing spondylitis. TCRdb processed the 5' RACE reads anew with MiXCR; each CDR3 protein has one entry. The profile shows 250,000 or so distinct CDR3 sequences, more than 20% of them singletons. The sequencing input was blood, either unsorted or a sorted T cell fraction (not recorded which). Receptors originate from a male donor with ankylosing spondylitis or in good health (not recorded which). The CDR3 runs from the conserved cysteine through the conserved F or W. D genes are given only for firm matches. Clone size is stated in some rows and not others, as once, few, many or a class when expanded.

j_call clone_size d_call v_call cdr3_nt cdr3_aa
TRBJ2-7 . . TRBV29-1 TGCAGCGCTCTCAGGGGCACCTACGAGCAGTACTTC CSALRGTYEQYF
TRBJ2-3 few . TRBV29-1 TGCAGCGTTGGGGGACACGGGAAACTCGGGGGCACAGATACGCAGTATTTT CSVGGHGKLGGTDTQYF
TRBJ2-7 . . TRBV21-1 TGTGCCAGCAGCAAGGGCCCGGGACAGGGGGCGCAGGCCTACGAGCAGTACTTC CASSKGPGQGAQAYEQYF
TRBJ2-7 . . TRBV6-5 TGTGCCAGCAGTTACTCGGACGGTTCCTACGAGCAGTACTTC CASSYSDGSYEQYF
TRBJ2-1 . . TRBV14 TGTGCCAGCAGCCAAGTGAGGCATGGTGAGCAGTTCTTC CASSQVRHGEQFF
TRBJ1-4 few . TRBV20-1 TGCAGTCCAAGATGGGGGCAGGAAAAACTGTTTTTT CSPRWGQEKLFF
TRBJ2-5 . . TRBV10-3 TGTGCCATCAGTGAGTACACAGAAGAGACCCAGTACTTC CAISEYTEETQYF
TRBJ1-6 many . TRBV5-1 TGCGCCAGCAGCTTGGCATCAGGTGACTCACCCCTCCACTTT CASSLASGDSPLHF
TRBJ1-2 many . TRBV29-1 TGCAGCGTTGAAAGGGCCAGCAACTATGGCTACACCTTC CSVERASNYGYTF
TRBJ2-1 many TRBD2 TRBV3-1 TGTGCCAGCAGCCAAGGGAGGACTAGCGGTGTCTACAATGAGCAGTTCTTC CASSQGRTSGVYNEQFF
TRBJ1-6 many . TRBV20-1 TGCAGTACCGATCGTGAGGGAAATAATTCACCCCTCCACTTT CSTDREGNNSPLHF
TRBJ2-1 . . TRBV5-1 TGCGCCAGCAGCTTCGGTGGGGGGTACAATGAGCAGTTCTTC CASSFGGGYNEQFF
TRBJ2-2 . . TRBV6-5 TGTGCCAGCAGTTACACACGACATGGCGGGGAGCTGTTTTTT CASSYTRHGGELFF
TRBJ2-7 many . TRBV30 TGTGCCTGGAACCGGGGCCAAGGCGAGCAGTACTTC CAWNRGQGEQYF
TRBJ2-3 . TRBD1 TRBV5-1 TGCGCCAGCAGGCCTACCACAGGGGTGGCAGATACGCAGTATTTT CASRPTTGVADTQYF
TRBJ2-3 many . TRBV2 TGTGCCAGCAGTGAGGGGGGGCCAAGCACAGATACGCAGTATTTT CASSEGGPSTDTQYF
TRBJ2-7 . TRBD2 TRBV6-1 TGTGCCAGCAGGCTCCGGGGGGGGCTCCATGAGGAGCAGTACTTC CASRLRGGLHEEQYF
TRBJ2-7 many . TRBV20-1 TGCAGTGCTAGGGCCTCGGGTCGCGGCTACGAGCAGTACTTC CSARASGRGYEQYF
TRBJ2-3 many TRBD1 TRBV20-1 TGCAGTGCTCAGCGGCGGGACAGGGGCACAGATACGCAGTATTTT CSAQRRDRGTDTQYF
TRBJ2-3 . . TRBV20-1 TGCAGTGCTAGAGATCACTCGAGGAACACAGATACGCAGTATTTT CSARDHSRNTDTQYF
TRBJ1-1 many . TRBV11-2 TGTGCCAGCAGCCCCTCGCAGGCGAACACTGAAGCTTTCTTT CASSPSQANTEAFF
TRBJ1-1 many . TRBV6-5 TGTGCCAGCAGCCAACAGGGTAGGGCTTTCTTT CASSQQGRAFF
TRBJ1-1 . . TRBV29-1 TGCAGCGCTAAAGCGGGGGGGCGATCCACTGAAGCTTTCTTT CSAKAGGRSTEAFF
TRBJ2-7 few . TRBV15 TGTGCCACCAGCAGAGCTAAGGGGCCCTACGAGCAGTACTTC CATSRAKGPYEQYF
TRBJ2-1 few . TRBV20-1 TGCAGTGCTACCAGGAGCTCCTACAATGAGCAGTTCTTC CSATRSSYNEQFF
TRBJ2-5 . . TRBV9 TGTGCCAGCAGCGTAGGTGGGCAAGAGACCCAGTACTTC CASSVGGQETQYF
TRBJ2-3 . . TRBV7-2 TGTGCCAGCAGCTCCTCGCCGGCGGGGACCAGCACAGATACGCAGTATTTT CASSSSPAGTSTDTQYF
TRBJ2-2 . . TRBV20-1 TGCAGTGCTGATAGACGGGTGAACACCGGGGAGCTGTTTTTT CSADRRVNTGELFF
TRBJ2-5 few TRBD1 TRBV20-1 TGCAGTGCAATAAAAGGGACAGGGGAGACCCAGTACTTC CSAIKGTGETQYF
TRBJ2-2 many . TRBV29-1 TGCAGCGTTGAACGGGCCGAGGGTGGTGGGGAGCTGTTTTTT CSVERAEGGGELFF
TRBJ2-5 few . TRBV20-1 TGCAGTGCTAGAGATCAGCGGGTTAGAGAAGGTTACCAAGAGACCCAGTACTTC CSARDQRVREGYQETQYF
TRBJ1-1 many TRBD1 TRBV5-1 TGCGCCAGCAGCTTAAACCCCGGGACAGGGGGCATCACTGAAGCTTTCTTT CASSLNPGTGGITEAFF
TRBJ2-6 . . TRBV7-3 TGTGCCAGCAGCTTGTCGCCTGGGGCCAACGTCCTGACTTTC CASSLSPGANVLTF
TRBJ2-7 . . TRBV20-1 TGCAGTGCCCGAAGGAGGGACCGCCTCTACGAGCAGTACTTC CSARRRDRLYEQYF
TRBJ2-3 many . TRBV11-2 TGTGCCAGCAGCTTAGCTCGGATGAGAACAGATACGCAGTATTTT CASSLARMRTDTQYF
TRBJ1-2 many . TRBV20-1 TGCAGTGCAGACGACGTTAACTATGGCTACACCTTC CSADDVNYGYTF
TRBJ2-1 . TRBD2 TRBV20-1 TGCAGTGCCAGGACTAGCGGGGGGGCAGGTGAGCAGTTCTTC CSARTSGGAGEQFF
TRBJ2-3 many . TRBV20-1 TGCAGTGCTAGTAAGCAGACGGCCACAGATACGCAGTATTTT CSASKQTATDTQYF